Sequencing of this TCR beta chain was carried out in a study of response to subunit inactivated influenza vaccine. The germline V gene encodes CDR1 KGHSH and CDR2 LQKENI. The CDR3 spans 13 residues. V dropped 5 bases and J dropped 9; count of bases not matched to a gene: 7. TCRdb re-called the RT-PCR reads with MiXCR, one entry per CDR3 protein. The table includes 550,000 to 800,000 distinct CDR3 sequences, over 11% detected once. This clonotype was obtained from a man in his fifties or sixties who received an inactivated influenza vaccine. The chain carries TRBV18 and TRBJ2-1; 7 nucleotides line up with TRBD1. The source was PBMCs from blood, collected 14 days before vaccination. For the CDR3, the DNA is TGTGCCAGCTCAACGAGACAGGGAGTTGAGCAGTTCTTC. Its translation: CASSTRQGVEQFF.